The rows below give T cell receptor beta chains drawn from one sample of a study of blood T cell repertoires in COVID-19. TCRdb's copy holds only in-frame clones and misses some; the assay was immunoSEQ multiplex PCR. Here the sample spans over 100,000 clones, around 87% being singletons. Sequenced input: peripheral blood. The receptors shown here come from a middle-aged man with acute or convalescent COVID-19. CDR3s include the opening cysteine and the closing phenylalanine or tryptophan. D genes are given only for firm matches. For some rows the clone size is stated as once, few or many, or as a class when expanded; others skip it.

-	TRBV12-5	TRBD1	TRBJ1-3	TGTGCTAGTGGTAACCGGGACAGGGGGCGAGTTGCTGGAAACACCATATATTTT	CASGNRDRGRVAGNTIYF
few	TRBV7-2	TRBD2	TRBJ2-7	TGTGCCAGCAGCTTACTGCCTAGCGGGCGGAGTGAGCAGTACTTC	CASSLLPSGRSEQYF
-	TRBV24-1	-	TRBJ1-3	TGTGCCAACCGGGGGGGAAACACCATATATTTT	CANRGGNTIYF
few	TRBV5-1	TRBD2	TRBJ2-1	TGCGCCAGCAGCTTGGAAGCGGGAGGGCCTAATGAGCAGTTCTTC	CASSLEAGGPNEQFF
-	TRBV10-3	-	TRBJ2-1	TGTGCCATCAGTGAGCACGGGGTCGACAATGAGCAGTTCTTC	CAISEHGVDNEQFF
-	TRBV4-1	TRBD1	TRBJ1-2	TGCGCCAGCAGCCCTCCCGCCGGGACAGGACGGGGCGGCCGATATGGCTACACCTTC	CASSPPAGTGRGGRYGYTF
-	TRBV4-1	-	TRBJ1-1	TGCGCCAGCAGCCAAGAAGGAGTCGCGTCGTGGACTGAAGCTTTCTTT	CASSQEGVASWTEAFF
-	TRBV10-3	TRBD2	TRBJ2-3	TGTGCCATCAGGGGGACTAGCGGGAGACGGCCAGATACGCAGTATTTT	CAIRGTSGRRPDTQYF
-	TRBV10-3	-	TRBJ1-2	TGTGCCATCAGTGTAGTAGGGGAGGATGGCTACACCTTC	CAISVVGEDGYTF
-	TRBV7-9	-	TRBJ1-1	TGTGCCAGCAGCCGAGGGATGAACACTGAAGCTTTCTTT	CASSRGMNTEAFF
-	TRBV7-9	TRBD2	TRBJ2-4	TGTGCCAGCACCCCGGGGGAGGGTGGGGCCAAAAACATTCAGTACTTC	CASTPGEGGAKNIQYF
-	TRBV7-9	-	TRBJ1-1	TGTGCCAGCAGCTTCTTCCAAGGGGCCAACACTGAAGCTTTCTTT	CASSFFQGANTEAFF